Each of the 29 T cell receptor beta chains below was sequenced from the same sample in a study of early T cells in non-severe SARS-CoV-2 infection. MiXCR, applied by TCRdb to the 5' RACE reads, yields one record per CDR3 protein. The data contain 28,000 or so distinct CDR3 sequences, over 6.5% of them singletons. The sequenced sample was whole blood. The receptors were sampled from an adult who was a healthcare worker with PCR-confirmed SARS-CoV-2 infection or an uninfected control (not recorded which).

This clonotype came up a few times. The chain carries TRBV15 and TRBJ2-1; 14 bases match TRBD2. With V trimmed by 5 bases and J by 5 bases, 11 bases remained unmatched. The CDR3 spans 18 residues. Germline CDR1 LNHNV, CDR2 YYDKDF (reference sequence). This CDR3 reads CATSVGLAGATGDNEQFF. For the CDR3, the DNA is TGTGCCACCAGCGTGGGACTAGCGGGAGCCACGGGAGACAATGAGCAGTTCTTC.

This clonotype was seen at least ten times. The chain combines TRBV4-3 with TRBJ1-3; 7 bases align to TRBD1. The germline gives CDR1 LGHNA, CDR2 YSLEER. The CDR3 runs 15 residues. Trimming removed 3 bases from V and 5 bases from J; junction bases left unmatched: 7. The CDR3 here is CASSHTGVPRNTIYF. DNA of the CDR3: TGCGCCAGCAGCCACACAGGGGTTCCCAGAAACACCATATATTTT.

This clonotype was counted at least ten times. CDR3: CASSSAGAVNEQFF. CDR3 nucleotide sequence: TGTGCCAGCAGTTCCGCGGGAGCGGTGAATGAGCAGTTCTTC. The chain links TRBV28 to TRBJ2-1; 7 nucleotides match TRBD2. This CDR3 is 14 amino acids long. The junction had 7 bases not matched to a gene; V was cut back by 4 bases and J by 7 bases. Germline loops: CDR1 MDHEN, CDR2 SYDVKM.

This clonotype showed up just a few times. The rearrangement uses TRBV5-4 and TRBJ2-5, with 7 bases fitting TRBD2. The CDR3 has 17 residues. Trimming took 4 bases from V and 1 from J; bases not matched to a gene: 13. The germline CDR1 and CDR2 sequences are SGHNT and YYREEE (reference sequence). The CDR3 is CASSPGGTGRPQETQYF. The DNA for the CDR3 is TGTGCCAGCAGCCCGGGGGGTACTGGGAGACCCCAAGAGACCCAGTACTTC.

This clonotype was counted at least ten times. The chain recombines TRBV19 with TRBJ1-5; D gene uncertain. Germline CDR1 is LNHDA and CDR2 is SQIVND (reference sequence). V was clipped by 2 bases and J by 6 bases, with 8 bases between them. The CDR3 totals 13 residues. The CDR3 nucleotides are TGTGCCAGTAGTATAAGTCCGGGTCAGCCCCAGCATTTT. It translates to CASSISPGQPQHF.

This clonotype was picked up one time. This clone may be a read error of a much larger clone one base away. J is TRBJ1-1 and V is TRBV18, with 7 bases identical to TRBD1. Germline CDR1 is KGHSH and CDR2 is LQKENI. The CDR3 has 15 amino acids. The CDR3 DNA reads as TGTACCAGCTCACTACACAGGGGAGGGGACACTGAAGCTTTCTTT. Amino acid sequence: CTSSLHRGGDTEAFF.

In its sample, this clonotype was seen many times. The chain combines TRBV30 with TRBJ2-1; D is uncertain. From germline, CDR1 is GTSNPN and CDR2 SVGIG (reference sequence). Trimming shortened V by 0 bases and J by 9 bases, and 15 bases separated the two germline ends. The CDR3 covers 14 residues. In DNA form, the CDR3 reads TGTGCCTGGAGTGTACAACACCTTTCCGTTGAGCAGTTCTTC. Its protein is CAWSVQHLSVEQFF.

This clonotype was counted at least ten times. The chain joins TRBV19 to TRBJ2-7, with 8 bases that match TRBD2. The germline CDR1 and CDR2 sequences are LNHDA and SQIVND (reference sequence). The trim removed 1 base at V and 6 bases at J, leaving 23 bases unmatched. This CDR3 has 20 residues. The CDR3 sequence: CASSIAPGQGIASGSREQYF. CDR3 nucleotide sequence: TGTGCCAGTAGTATAGCCCCCGGGCAGGGGATCGCAAGCGGGAGCCGCGAGCAGTACTTC.

The count of this clonotype is one. This clone may be a read error of a much larger clone one base away. The rearrangement uses TRBV6-5 and TRBJ2-5; D unresolved. Germline V CDR1 and CDR2: MNHEY, SVGAGI. The CDR3 consists of 16 residues. The CDR3 is CASSYSYPPSGESQYF. DNA for the CDR3: TGTGCCAGCAGTTACTCGTATCCGCCCTCAGGAGAGTCCCAGTACTTC.

This clonotype was counted at least ten times. The chain uses TRBV20-1 and TRBJ2-2; TRBD2 matches 7 bases. V lost 6 bases to trimming and J lost 6 bases; unmatched junction nucleotides: 4. The CDR3 sequence is 12 residues long. Looked up from germline, CDR1 is DFQATT and CDR2 is SNEGSKA (reference sequence). The CDR3 nucleotides are TGCAGTGCCCCTCGGGAGGCCGGGGAGCTGTTTTTT. Translation gives CSAPREAGELFF.

The genes are TRBV6-6 and TRBJ1-3, with D unclear. Between the trimmed V and J ends, which lost 4 bases and 3 bases, there was a span of 7 bases. The germline CDR1 and CDR2 sequences are MNHNY and SVGAGI (reference sequence). The CDR3 contains 13 residues. CDR3 DNA: TGTGCCAGCAGTTGGCCAATTGGAAACACCATATATTTT. Translation gives CASSWPIGNTIYF.

This clonotype occurred a few times. V is TRBV29-1 and J is TRBJ2-3; TRBD2 agrees at 15 bases. V dropped 6 bases and J dropped 6; count of bases not matched to a gene: 10. Germline V gene data show CDR1 as SQVTM and CDR2 as ANQGSEA. CDR3 length: 16 amino acids. CDR3 loop: CSVVGLAGGKGDTQYF. The CDR3 DNA follows: TGCAGCGTAGTCGGACTAGCGGGGGGGAAGGGCGATACGCAGTATTTT.

This clonotype was recorded many times. V is TRBV6-6 and J is TRBJ2-5, with unresolved D. Per germline, CDR1 MNHNY and CDR2 SVGAGI (reference sequence). The CDR3 extends over 17 amino acids. Trimming pared 2 bases from V and 7 bases from J, leaving 23 bases between. The CDR3 DNA sequence: TGTGCCAGCAGTTACAACACCTGGGGTTCCGCCAAGAGGACCCAGTACTTC. Amino acids: CASSYNTWGSAKRTQYF.

This clonotype was picked up many times. The chain joins TRBV11-2 to TRBJ2-7; TRBD1 might be the D (5 bases). This CDR3 is 14 amino acids long. The ends were cut back, 1 base at V and 9 bases at J, with 16 bases in the middle. Germline loops: CDR1 SGHAT, CDR2 FQNNGV. The CDR3 region has the DNA TGTGCCAGCAGCTTAGGAGCAGGGCCAGAGCCGCAGTACTTC. It specifies CASSLGAGPEPQYF.

In this sample, this clonotype turned up many times. The V call is TRBV12-3 or TRBV12-4, the J call TRBJ2-3, with D perhaps matching TRBD2 (6 bases). The CDR3 runs 14 residues. The V gene lost 4 bases and the J gene lost 6 bases, with 14 bases spanning the gap. DNA for the CDR3: TGTGCCAGCAGTTCCTCGACTAGTGTGGATACGCAGTATTTT. Translating gives CASSSSTSVDTQYF.

With respect to this clonotype: Being one base from a much bigger clone, this may be a read error. This chain links TRBV5-1 with TRBJ2-3; D is ambiguous. CDR1 is SGHRS and CDR2 is YFSETQ in the germline V gene. The CDR3 sequence is 12 residues long. The CDR3 sequence: CTSSPPTDTQYF. CDR3 DNA sequence: TGCACCAGCAGCCCACCGACAGATACGCAGTATTTT.

This clonotype has at least ten counts. The rearrangement joins TRBV5-1 to TRBJ2-3; D may be TRBD1 (5 bases). The CDR3 totals 15 residues. Trimming removed 0 bases at V and 3 bases at J, with 11 bases between. CDR1 is SGHRS, CDR2 YFSETQ, per germline. CDR3 bases: TGCGCCAGCAGCTTGGGGACAATACAAACAGATACGCAGTATTTT. It translates to CASSLGTIQTDTQYF.

This clonotype was recorded at least ten times. This CDR3 is CASSQDRLAGYTQYF. CDR3 DNA sequence: TGTGCCAGCAGCCAAGATAGGTTAGCGGGGTATACGCAGTATTTT. The chain carries TRBV4-2 and TRBJ2-3; 8 bases are a match to TRBD2. The V and J ends lost 0 bases and 7 bases, in that order; junction bases with no gene match: 6. The CDR3 is 15 residues long. CDR1 is LGHNA and CDR2 is YNFKEQ in the germline V gene.

This clonotype has at least ten counts. The chain is built from TRBV12-3 or TRBV12-4 and TRBJ2-4; 10 bases are a match to TRBD1. Trimming removed 2 bases from V and 5 bases from J; junction bases left unmatched: 3. This CDR3 is built from 15 residues. CDR3 sequence: CASSLTDRGENIQYF. CDR3 sequence (DNA): TGTGCCAGCAGTTTAACGGACAGGGGGGAAAACATTCAGTACTTC.

The CDR3 nucleotides are TGTGCCAGCAGCTTAGACGGGGGGCATGAGCAGTTCTTC. It specifies CASSLDGGHEQFF. The V and J genes are TRBV7-9 and TRBJ2-1; tentatively, D is TRBD2 (7 bases). Trimming removed 1 base from V and 8 bases from J, with 9 bases in between. Germline lookup yields CDR1 SEHNR and CDR2 FQNEAQ (reference sequence). The CDR3 consists of 13 residues.

This clonotype counts as medium-sized. The rearrangement links TRBV29-1 to TRBJ1-2; 10 nucleotides agree with TRBD1. The V gene's germline CDR1 is SQVTM and CDR2 ANQGSEA. Trimming at V came to 3 bases and at J to 5 bases, leaving 6 bases not matched to a gene. The CDR3 is 14 residues long. CDR3 residues: CSVDSPGQGYGYTF. The DNA for the CDR3 is TGCAGCGTTGACTCCCCGGGACAGGGGTATGGCTACACCTTC.

The genes are TRBV19 and TRBJ1-2, with 7 bases that match TRBD1. The CDR3 covers 15 residues. The junction had 4 bases not matched to a gene; V was cut back by 3 bases and J by 0 bases. In germline, CDR1 is LNHDA, CDR2 SQIVND (reference sequence). CDR3 nucleotides: TGTGCCAGTAGTATGAAGGGACAGTCTAACTATGGCTACACCTTC. As protein: CASSMKGQSNYGYTF.

Concerning this clonotype itself: Since a much larger clone is just one base distant, this may be a read error. V usage is TRBV5-1 and J usage is TRBJ2-2; the match to TRBD1 covers 7 bases. CDR3 length: 14 amino acids. CDR1 and CDR2 from the germline V gene are SGHRS and YFSETQ. CDR3 coding DNA: TGCGCCAGCAGCTACGGACAGGTGACCGGGGAGCCGTTTTTT. Its translation: CASSYGQVTGEPFF.

This rearrangement joins TRBV20-1 to TRBJ1-1, with D maybe TRBD1 (5 bases). CDR3 length: 16 residues. CDR1 and CDR2 (germline): DFQATT, SNEGSKA (reference sequence). V was cut by 6 bases and J by 4 bases, with 24 bases left in between. CDR3: CSAARAGRNIGTEAFF. For the CDR3, the DNA is TGCAGTGCCGCCCGCGCAGGGAGGAACATCGGCACTGAAGCTTTCTTT.

This clonotype was seen a few times. The rearrangement joins TRBV7-6 to TRBJ1-4; D unclear. Trimming left V 1 base short and J 7 bases short, with 7 bases between. The CDR3 is made up of 13 amino acids. The germline V gene has CDR1 SGHVS and CDR2 FNYEAQ. The CDR3 bases are TGTGCCAGCAGCTTAGAATCGAGTGAAAAACTGTTTTTT. This translates into CASSLESSEKLFF.

The chain has TRBV20-1 and TRBJ2-7, with TRBD1 matching over 9 bases. V trimming: 1 base; J trimming: 6 bases; junction bases outside the gene matches: 10. The CDR3 covers 15 residues. Germline CDR1 DFQATT, CDR2 SNEGSKA (reference sequence). The CDR3 reads CSARGGPGQGTEQYF. CDR3 DNA: TGCAGTGCTAGAGGGGGACCGGGACAGGGAACCGAGCAGTACTTC.

In regard to this clonotype: Given a much more abundant clone one base away, this may be a read error. The chain uses TRBV7-7 and TRBJ2-1, with D unclear. The CDR3 spans 13 residues. The germline V gene has CDR1 SSHAT and CDR2 FNYEAQ (reference sequence). The CDR3 bases are TGTGCTAGCAGCGACCACCATGGAAATGAGCAGTTCTTC. Its translation: CASSDHHGNEQFF.

This clonotype has ten or more counts. The chain combines TRBV4-3 with TRBJ2-3; D gene unclear. Germline V gives CDR1 LGHNA, CDR2 YSLEER. V lost 1 base and J 2 bases, leaving 13 bases between the germline ends. This CDR3 contains 16 residues. CDR3 sequence reads: CASSQGVSPPTDTQYF. CDR3 nucleotide sequence: TGCGCCAGCAGCCAAGGGGTGAGCCCCCCCACAGATACGCAGTATTTT.

This clonotype was seen repeatedly, ten times or more. The chain joins TRBV20-1 to TRBJ2-3; D is unresolved. The germline gives CDR1 DFQATT, CDR2 SNEGSKA (reference sequence). V was shortened by 5 bases and J by 0 bases, with 9 bases between the two germline ends. The CDR3 runs 13 residues. The DNA for the CDR3 is TGCAGTGCTCACTTCGGTAGCACAGATACGCAGTATTTT. Its protein product is CSAHFGSTDTQYF.